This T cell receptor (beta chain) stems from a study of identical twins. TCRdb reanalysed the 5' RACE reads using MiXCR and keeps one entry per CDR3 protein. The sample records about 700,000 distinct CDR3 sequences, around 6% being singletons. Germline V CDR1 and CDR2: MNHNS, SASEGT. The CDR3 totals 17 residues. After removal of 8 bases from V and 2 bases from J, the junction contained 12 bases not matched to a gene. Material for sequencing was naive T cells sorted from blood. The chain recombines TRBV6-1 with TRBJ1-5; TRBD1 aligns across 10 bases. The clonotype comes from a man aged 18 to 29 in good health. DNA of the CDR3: TGTGCCAGCCGTCCCGGGACAGGGGTAAGAGGCAATCAGCCCCAGCATTTT. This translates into CASRPGTGVRGNQPQHF.